This TCR beta chain was recovered during a study of monozygotic twins with inflammatory bowel disease. TCRdb re-called the 5' RACE reads, yielding one record per CDR3 amino acid sequence without DNA. This sample carries some 200,000 distinct CDR3 sequences, with less than 2% going to the ten biggest clones. The sequencing sample was made of blood. This clonotype originated in a human donor with ulcerative colitis or Crohn's disease, or a healthy co-twin of an affected twin (not recorded which).

The CDR3 spells CASSRLAGALGETQYF. The chain is built from TRBV27 and TRBJ2-5; the D call of TRBD2 rests on TCRdb alone, since no DNA is present to check it. This CDR3 is 16 amino acids long. Germline CDR1 is MNHEY and CDR2 is SMNVEV (reference sequence).